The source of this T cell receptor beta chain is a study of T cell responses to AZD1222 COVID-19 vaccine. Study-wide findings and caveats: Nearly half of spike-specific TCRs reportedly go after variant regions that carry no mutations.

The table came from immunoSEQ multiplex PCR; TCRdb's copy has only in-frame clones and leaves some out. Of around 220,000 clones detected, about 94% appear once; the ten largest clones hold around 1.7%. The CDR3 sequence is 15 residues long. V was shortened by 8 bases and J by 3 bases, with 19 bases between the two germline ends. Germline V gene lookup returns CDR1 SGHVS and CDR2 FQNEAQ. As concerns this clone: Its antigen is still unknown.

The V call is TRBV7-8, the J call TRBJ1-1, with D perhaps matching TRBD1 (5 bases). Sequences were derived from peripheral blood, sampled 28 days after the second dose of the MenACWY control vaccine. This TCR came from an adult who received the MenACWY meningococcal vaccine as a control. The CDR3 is CASRPRGKVDTEAFF. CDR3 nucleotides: TGTGCCAGCCGGCCGCGGGGGAAGGTGGACACTGAAGCTTTCTTT.